The clone carrying this T cell receptor (beta chain) was recorded a few times. Its antigen is undetermined. This sample was taken from a study of T cells in localized non-small cell lung cancer. Study-wide results and caveats: Turning up in adjacent lung were a median around 58 of the top 100 tumor clones. Sequence data derive from only one tumor region, so heterogeneity remains possible. Uninvolved adjacent lung showed peak T cell clonality, exceeding tumor.

Measured with immunoSEQ multiplex PCR; TCRdb has only the in-frame clones, and not every one. Of some 53,000 clones in the sample, around 86% were seen once. This TCR was recovered from a male donor aged 60 or over with stage III squamous cell lung carcinoma. Sequenced here: peripheral blood, sampled before any cancer treatment.

The DNA of the CDR3 is TGTGCCATCAGTGAGAAAGCGGGAGCCGACTACGAGCAGTACTTC. Amino acid sequence: CAISEKAGADYEQYF. The V call is TRBV10-3, the J call TRBJ2-7, with TRBD2 identical over 8 bases. The CDR3 is made up of 15 amino acids. Germline CDR1 and CDR2: ENHRY and SYGVKD. V lost 2 bases to trimming and J lost 3 bases; unmatched junction nucleotides: 6.